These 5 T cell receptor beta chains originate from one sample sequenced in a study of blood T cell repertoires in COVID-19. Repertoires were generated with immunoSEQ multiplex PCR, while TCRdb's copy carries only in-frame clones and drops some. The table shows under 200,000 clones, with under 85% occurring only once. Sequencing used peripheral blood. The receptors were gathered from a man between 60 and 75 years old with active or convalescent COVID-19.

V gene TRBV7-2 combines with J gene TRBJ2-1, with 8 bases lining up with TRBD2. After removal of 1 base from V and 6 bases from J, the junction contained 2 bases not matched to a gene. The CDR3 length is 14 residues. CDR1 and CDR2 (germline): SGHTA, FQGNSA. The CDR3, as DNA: TGTGCCAGCAGCTTAGGGGGACTAGTCAATGAGCAGTTCTTC. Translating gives CASSLGGLVNEQFF.

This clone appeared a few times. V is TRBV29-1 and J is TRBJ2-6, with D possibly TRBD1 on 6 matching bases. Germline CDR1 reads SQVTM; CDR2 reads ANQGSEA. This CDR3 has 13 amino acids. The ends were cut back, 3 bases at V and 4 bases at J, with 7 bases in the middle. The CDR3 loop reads CSVEGAGANVLTF. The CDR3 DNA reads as TGCAGCGTTGAGGGGGCAGGGGCCAACGTCCTGACTTTC.

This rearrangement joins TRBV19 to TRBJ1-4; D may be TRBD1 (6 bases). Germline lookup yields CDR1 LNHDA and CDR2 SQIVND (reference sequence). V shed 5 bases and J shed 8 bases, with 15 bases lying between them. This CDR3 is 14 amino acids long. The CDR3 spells CASSVAFGQEKLFF. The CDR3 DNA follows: TGTGCCAGTAGTGTAGCCTTCGGACAGGAAAAACTGTTTTTT.

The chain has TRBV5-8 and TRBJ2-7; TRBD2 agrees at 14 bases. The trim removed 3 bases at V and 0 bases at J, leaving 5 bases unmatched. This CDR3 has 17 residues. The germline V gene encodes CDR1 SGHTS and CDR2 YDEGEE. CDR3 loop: CASSSGTSGGTSYEQYF. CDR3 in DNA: TGTGCCAGCAGCTCCGGGACTAGCGGGGGAACCTCCTACGAGCAGTACTTC. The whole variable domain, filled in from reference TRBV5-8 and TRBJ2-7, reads EAGVTQSPTHLIKTRGQQATLRCSPISGHTSVYWYQQALGLGLQFLLWYDEGEERNRGNFPPRFSGRQFPNYSSELNVNALELEDSALYLCASSSGTSGGTSYEQYFGPGTRLTVT.

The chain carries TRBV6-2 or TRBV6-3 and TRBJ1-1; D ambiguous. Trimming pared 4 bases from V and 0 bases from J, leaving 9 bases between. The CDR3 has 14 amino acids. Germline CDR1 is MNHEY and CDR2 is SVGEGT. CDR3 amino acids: CASSFPLLNTEAFF. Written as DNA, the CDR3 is TGTGCCAGCAGTTTCCCTCTATTGAACACTGAAGCTTTCTTT.